Listed below are T cell receptor beta chains from one sample, sequenced in a study of shared clonotypes between healthy human individuals. Generated by immunoSEQ multiplex PCR, the TCRdb table keeps only in-frame clones and is missing some. Of about 480,000 clones in the sample, 60% to 80% were seen once. Material: PBMCs. These receptors all stem from a woman between 35 and 50 years old in good health. Some clones in this sample may be carry-over from other donors' samples. Each CDR3 is given with its conserved first and last residue. Fields, in order: V gene, clone size, J gene, D gene, CDR3 protein, CDR3 DNA. D genes are given only for firm matches. Clone size, where shown, is once, few, many, or a class for clones that have expanded.

V: TRBV11-2
size: NA
J: TRBJ2-7
D: NA
CDR3: CASSLENSYEQYF
DNA: TGTGCCAGCAGCTTGGAGAACTCCTACGAGCAGTACTTC

V: TRBV28
size: NA
J: TRBJ2-7
D: TRBD1
CDR3: CASSLGTGTYEQYF
DNA: TGTGCCAGCAGTTTAGGGACAGGAACCTACGAGCAGTACTTC

V: TRBV5-5
size: NA
J: TRBJ1-1
D: TRBD1
CDR3: CASSLGPTGGTEAFF
DNA: TGTGCCAGCAGCTTGGGTCCGACAGGGGGCACTGAAGCTTTCTTT

V: TRBV4-1
size: NA
J: TRBJ1-1
D: NA
CDR3: CASSQEGLGDTEAFF
DNA: TGCGCCAGCAGCCAAGAAGGGTTAGGAGACACTGAAGCTTTCTTT

V: TRBV28
size: NA
J: TRBJ2-7
D: NA
CDR3: CASSLGVKTYEQYF
DNA: TGTGCCAGCAGTTTAGGGGTAAAGACCTACGAGCAGTACTTC

V: TRBV19
size: NA
J: TRBJ1-4
D: NA
CDR3: CASTLNRDGNEKLFF
DNA: TGTGCCAGTACCCTAAACCGGGACGGAAATGAAAAACTGTTTTTT

V: TRBV10-2
size: NA
J: TRBJ2-7
D: TRBD2
CDR3: CASSRDYLYEQYF
DNA: TGCGCCAGCAGTCGGGACTACCTCTACGAGCAGTACTTC

V: TRBV25-1
size: many
J: TRBJ1-4
D: TRBD1
CDR3: CASSEGQGREKLFF
DNA: TGTGCCAGCAGTGAGGGACAGGGACGGGAAAAACTGTTTTTT

V: TRBV7-3
size: NA
J: TRBJ2-3
D: TRBD2
CDR3: CASSLSGSADTQYF
DNA: TGTGCCAGCAGCTTAAGCGGGAGCGCAGATACGCAGTATTTT

V: TRBV19
size: few
J: TRBJ1-4
D: NA
CDR3: CASSIGGIGEKLFF
DNA: TGTGCCAGTAGTATTGGAGGGATCGGTGAAAAACTGTTTTTT

V: TRBV14
size: NA
J: TRBJ2-4
D: NA
CDR3: CASSPRLGDNIQYF
DNA: TGTGCCAGCAGCCCCCGGCTAGGAGATAACATTCAGTACTTC

V: TRBV5-1
size: once
J: TRBJ2-7
D: TRBD1
CDR3: CASSLEFRTGVDEQYF
DNA: TGCGCCAGCAGCTTGGAGTTCCGGACAGGGGTTGACGAGCAGTACTTC

V: TRBV27
size: NA
J: TRBJ1-5
D: NA
CDR3: CASSLKDGNQPQHF
DNA: TGTGCCAGCAGTTTAAAGGACGGCAATCAGCCCCAGCATTTT

V: TRBV11-2
size: NA
J: TRBJ2-7
D: NA
CDR3: CASSPRSGTYEQYF
DNA: TGTGCCAGCAGCCCCCGTAGCGGAACCTACGAGCAGTACTTC

V: TRBV11-2
size: NA
J: TRBJ1-5
D: NA
CDR3: CASSLGGQPQHF
DNA: TGTGCCAGCAGCTTAGGGGGCCAGCCCCAGCATTTT

V: TRBV23-1
size: NA
J: TRBJ2-7
D: TRBD2
CDR3: CAVLPPTSGSSYEQYF
DNA: TGCGCCGTCCTCCCACCAACTAGCGGGAGCTCCTACGAGCAGTACTTC

V: TRBV30
size: NA
J: TRBJ2-5
D: NA
CDR3: CAWSVRGGGTQYF
DNA: TGTGCCTGGAGTGTACGGGGAGGCGGGACCCAGTACTTC

V: TRBV18
size: NA
J: TRBJ2-7
D: TRBD1
CDR3: CASSGEGSDRALYEQYF
DNA: TGTGCCAGCTCAGGGGAAGGGTCGGACAGGGCTCTCTACGAGCAGTACTTC

V: TRBV27
size: NA
J: TRBJ2-1
D: TRBD2
CDR3: CASSTPGTSGTNEQFF
DNA: TGTGCCAGCAGTACCCCGGGGACTAGCGGCACAAATGAGCAGTTCTTC

V: TRBV5-4
size: NA
J: TRBJ2-7
D: TRBD2
CDR3: CASSEGGGRAGEQYF
DNA: TGTGCCAGCAGCGAAGGGGGCGGGAGGGCCGGGGAGCAGTACTTC

V: TRBV19
size: NA
J: TRBJ2-5
D: TRBD1
CDR3: CASSPQSGQGQETQYF
DNA: TGTGCCAGTAGTCCCCAGTCGGGACAGGGACAAGAGACCCAGTACTTC

V: TRBV29-1
size: once
J: TRBJ2-2
D: NA
CDR3: CSVGISGNTGELFF
DNA: TGCAGCGTTGGTATTAGCGGAAACACCGGGGAGCTGTTTTTT

V: TRBV28
size: NA
J: TRBJ1-5
D: NA
CDR3: CATEGQPPQHF
DNA: TGTGCCACCGAAGGACAGCCGCCCCAGCATTTT

V: TRBV5-1
size: NA
J: TRBJ2-5
D: TRBD1
CDR3: CASSPGTGEYQETQYF
DNA: TGCGCCAGCAGCCCCGGGACAGGCGAGTACCAAGAGACCCAGTACTTC

V: TRBV19
size: NA
J: TRBJ1-4
D: TRBD1
CDR3: CASSMAGGRKLFF
DNA: TGTGCCAGTAGTATGGCAGGGGGGCGGAAACTGTTTTTT

V: TRBV11-3
size: NA
J: TRBJ2-1
D: TRBD2
CDR3: CASSRMTSGHEQFF
DNA: TGTGCCAGCAGCCGGATGACTAGCGGCCATGAGCAGTTCTTC

V: TRBV15
size: NA
J: TRBJ2-1
D: TRBD2
CDR3: CATSRDRLAGMFYEQFF
DNA: TGTGCCACCAGCAGAGATCGGCTAGCGGGAATGTTCTATGAGCAGTTCTTC

V: TRBV18
size: once
J: TRBJ2-7
D: TRBD2
CDR3: CASTRDGGGSYEQYF
DNA: TGTGCCAGCACCCGAGATGGCGGGGGATCCTACGAGCAGTACTTC

V: TRBV7-8
size: few
J: TRBJ2-7
D: NA
CDR3: CASSLRGGEQYF
DNA: TGTGCCAGCAGCTTAAGGGGGGGAGAGCAGTACTTC

V: TRBV4-2
size: few
J: TRBJ1-2
D: NA
CDR3: CASSQDMRGALYGYTF
DNA: TGTGCCAGCAGCCAAGATATGAGGGGTGCCCTCTATGGCTACACCTTC

V: TRBV29-1
size: NA
J: TRBJ2-5
D: NA
CDR3: CSVAPPGTRIETQYF
DNA: TGCAGCGTAGCCCCCCCCGGGACCAGGATCGAGACCCAGTACTTC

V: TRBV6-1
size: NA
J: TRBJ1-4
D: NA
CDR3: CASSLAWGANEKLFF
DNA: TGTGCCAGCAGCTTAGCCTGGGGGGCTAATGAAAAACTGTTTTTT

V: TRBV10-2
size: NA
J: TRBJ2-7
D: TRBD1
CDR3: CASSESGDRYYEQYF
DNA: TGCGCCAGCAGTGAGTCGGGGGACAGATACTACGAGCAGTACTTC

V: TRBV27
size: once
J: TRBJ2-7
D: TRBD2
CDR3: CASSWGREYEQYF
DNA: TGTGCCAGCAGTTGGGGGAGGGAGTACGAGCAGTACTTC

V: TRBV2
size: NA
J: TRBJ2-7
D: NA
CDR3: CASTGGMADEQYF
DNA: TGTGCCAGCACAGGGGGGATGGCGGACGAGCAGTACTTC

V: TRBV28
size: few
J: TRBJ1-2
D: NA
CDR3: CASMINYGYTF
DNA: TGTGCCAGCATGATTAACTATGGCTACACCTTC

V: TRBV18
size: few
J: TRBJ2-1
D: NA
CDR3: CASSPPGLPEQFF
DNA: TGTGCCAGCTCACCACCGGGACTCCCCGAGCAGTTCTTC

V: TRBV25-1
size: NA
J: TRBJ2-5
D: TRBD2
CDR3: CASSESLAGGPQETQYF
DNA: TGTGCCAGCAGTGAATCGCTAGCGGGAGGGCCCCAAGAGACCCAGTACTTC

V: TRBV14
size: NA
J: TRBJ2-1
D: TRBD2
CDR3: CASSQRSSGGNNEQFF
DNA: TGTGCCAGCAGCCAAAGATCTAGCGGAGGAAACAATGAGCAGTTCTTC

V: TRBV30
size: few
J: TRBJ1-1
D: NA
CDR3: CAWTRGYGITEAFF
DNA: TGTGCCTGGACCAGGGGATACGGAATCACTGAAGCTTTCTTT

V: TRBV28
size: NA
J: TRBJ1-5
D: NA
CDR3: CASLGGTNQPQHF
DNA: TGTGCCAGTCTCGGGGGGACAAATCAGCCCCAGCATTTT

V: TRBV15
size: NA
J: TRBJ2-1
D: TRBD1
CDR3: CATSRDLQGAGEQFF
DNA: TGTGCCACCAGCAGAGATCTACAGGGGGCCGGTGAGCAGTTCTTC

V: TRBV28
size: NA
J: TRBJ2-6
D: NA
CDR3: CASSFERMDGANVLTF
DNA: TGTGCCAGCAGTTTTGAGAGGATGGATGGGGCCAACGTCCTGACTTTC

V: TRBV6-6
size: NA
J: TRBJ2-5
D: TRBD2
CDR3: CASSKSGSQETQYF
DNA: TGTGCCAGCAGTAAAAGCGGGAGCCAAGAGACCCAGTACTTC

V: TRBV28
size: NA
J: TRBJ2-2
D: NA
CDR3: CASSLWLARTGVRANTGELFF
DNA: TGTGCCAGCAGTTTATGGCTAGCGAGAACGGGGGTGAGAGCGAACACCGGGGAGCTGTTTTTT

V: TRBV27
size: NA
J: TRBJ1-2
D: NA
CDR3: CATSTGELYGYTF
DNA: TGTGCCACCTCAACCGGGGAACTCTATGGCTACACCTTC

V: TRBV7-2
size: few
J: TRBJ2-2
D: TRBD2
CDR3: CASSLEAGGPGGELFF
DNA: TGTGCCAGCAGCTTAGAGGCGGGAGGGCCGGGCGGGGAGCTGTTTTTT

V: TRBV27
size: many
J: TRBJ1-4
D: TRBD1
CDR3: CASSLHGQGLAATNEKLFF
DNA: TGTGCCAGCAGTCTCCACGGACAGGGGCTGGCTGCAACTAATGAAAAACTGTTTTTT

V: TRBV28
size: few
J: TRBJ1-5
D: TRBD1
CDR3: CASSFFARGHGNQPQHF
DNA: TGTGCCAGCAGTTTTTTTGCAAGGGGGCATGGCAATCAGCCCCAGCATTTT

V: TRBV4-2
size: NA
J: TRBJ2-2
D: TRBD2
CDR3: CASSQDQGQREPPGELFF
DNA: TGTGCCAGCAGCCAAGATCAGGGGCAGCGGGAGCCCCCCGGGGAGCTGTTTTTT

V: TRBV10-3
size: NA
J: TRBJ1-3
D: NA
CDR3: CAIRQGGNTIYF
DNA: TGTGCCATCAGACAGGGCGGAAACACCATATATTTT

V: TRBV10-2
size: NA
J: TRBJ2-1
D: NA
CDR3: CASSELPYNEQFF
DNA: TGCGCCAGCAGTGAGCTACCATACAATGAGCAGTTCTTC

V: TRBV9
size: NA
J: TRBJ1-2
D: NA
CDR3: CASSVDSNYGYTF
DNA: TGTGCCAGCAGCGTCGACAGTAACTATGGCTACACCTTC

V: TRBV9
size: NA
J: TRBJ2-2
D: TRBD2
CDR3: CASSGGSGKVDTGELFF
DNA: TGTGCCAGCAGTGGAGGTAGCGGGAAGGTGGACACCGGGGAGCTGTTTTTT

V: TRBV5-1
size: once
J: TRBJ2-7
D: TRBD2
CDR3: CASSLALAGHAEQYF
DNA: TGCGCCAGCAGCTTGGCCCTAGCGGGACACGCCGAGCAGTACTTC

V: TRBV29-1
size: NA
J: TRBJ2-3
D: NA
CDR3: CSVEPASTDTQYF
DNA: TGCAGCGTTGAACCGGCTAGCACAGATACGCAGTATTTT

V: TRBV9
size: NA
J: TRBJ2-7
D: TRBD1
CDR3: CASSDGTGVSEQYF
DNA: TGTGCCAGCAGCGACGGGACAGGGGTTAGCGAGCAGTACTTC

V: TRBV2
size: NA
J: TRBJ1-5
D: NA
CDR3: CASSEGVQPQHF
DNA: TGTGCCAGCAGTGAGGGAGTTCAGCCCCAGCATTTT

V: TRBV2
size: NA
J: TRBJ2-7
D: NA
CDR3: CASRPDTYEQYF
DNA: TGTGCCAGCAGGCCGGATACCTACGAGCAGTACTTC

V: TRBV2
size: NA
J: TRBJ2-7
D: NA
CDR3: CASNGATYEQYF
DNA: TGTGCCAGCAACGGGGCTACCTACGAGCAGTACTTC